This passage covers 22 T cell receptor beta chains from one sample sequenced in a study of T-cell reconstitution after alpha-beta-depleted transplantation in children. TCRbeta library preparation incorporated unique molecular identifiers. MiXCR was run by TCRdb on the PCR reads, yielding one entry per CDR3 protein. The data hold hundreds of thousands of distinct CDR3 sequences, with 10% to 15% observed a single time. The sequenced sample was PBMCs, mostly from graft donor cells, obtained 360 days after TCRalphabeta/CD19-depleted stem cell transplant. Receptors originate from a male patient under 18 who had a stem cell transplant for acute myeloid leukemia, so the T cells may come from the graft donor.

This clonotype was recorded many times. In DNA, the CDR3 is TGCAGCGTTGAAGTTTCCCGGGGACAGCTCTACAATGAGCAGTTCTTC. Its protein product is CSVEVSRGQLYNEQFF. The J gene is TRBJ2-1, the V gene TRBV29-1; 7 bases fit TRBD1. Losses at the gene ends were 1 base for V and 3 bases for J; bases not matched to a gene: 9. In germline, CDR1 is SQVTM, CDR2 ANQGSEA. The CDR3 spans 16 residues.

V is TRBV7-9 and J is TRBJ2-7; either TRBD1 or TRBD2 may supply D (7 bases each). The CDR3 has 15 residues. Germline V gene lookup returns CDR1 SEHNR and CDR2 FQNEAQ (reference sequence). The germline V and J ends were trimmed by 3 bases and 5 bases, with 17 bases remaining between them. CDR3 protein: CASSFWQGGRHEQYF. CDR3 bases: TGTGCCAGCAGCTTTTGGCAGGGGGGGAGGCACGAGCAGTACTTC. Drawing the rest from reference TRBV7-9 and TRBJ2-7, the complete variable domain is DTGVSQNPRHKITKRGQNVTFRCDPISEHNRLYWYRQTLGQGPEFLTYFQNEAQLEKSRLLSDRFSAERPKGSFSTLEIQRTEQGDSAMYLCASSFWQGGRHEQYFGPGTRLTVT.

This clonotype was picked up a small number of times. This chain's CDR3 is CASIERSSGYEQYF. In DNA, the CDR3 is TGTGCCAGCATCGAGCGGTCTAGCGGCTACGAGCAGTACTTC. This rearrangement joins TRBV28 to TRBJ2-7; the match to TRBD2 covers 7 bases. The CDR3 is 14 residues long. CDR1 is MDHEN, CDR2 SYDVKM, per germline. Trimming took 7 bases from V and 3 from J; bases not matched to a gene: 9.

This clonotype was found many times. The chain has TRBV28 and TRBJ1-5; 7 bases are a match to TRBD1. Germline V gives CDR1 MDHEN, CDR2 SYDVKM. The CDR3 loop spans 14 amino acids. After removal of 8 bases from V and 3 bases from J, the junction contained 7 bases not matched to a gene. In nucleotides, the CDR3 is TGTGCCAGCTTGTCCGGGACAGCCAATCAGCCCCAGCATTTT. Translated, it gives CASLSGTANQPQHF.

This clonotype was picked up a small number of times. The chain is built from TRBV6-4 and TRBJ2-1; 9 bases align to TRBD2. J gave up 4 bases and V 6 bases, and 7 bases lay outside the gene matches. Germline CDR1 reads MRHNA; CDR2 reads SNTAGT. The CDR3 has 15 residues. The CDR3 nucleotides are TGTGCCAGCAGCAGGCGGGAGGGGAAATACAATGAGCAGTTCTTC. This gives the protein CASSRREGKYNEQFF.

This clonotype was counted only a few times. The gene calls are TRBV5-6 and TRBJ2-5; tentative D call: TRBD2 (6 bases). V was cut by 4 bases and J by 6 bases, with 16 bases left in between. Germline V gene sequence: CDR1 SGHDT, CDR2 YYEEEE. The CDR3 covers 14 residues. The CDR3 DNA sequence: TGTGCCAGCAGCCCGGAGGGTGTTTCCAAGACCCAGTACTTC. Its protein is CASSPEGVSKTQYF.

At least ten counts were recorded for this clonotype. The V gene is TRBV29-1, the J gene TRBJ2-1; perhaps TRBD2 as D (6 bases). The ends were cut back, 4 bases at V and 0 bases at J, with 10 bases in the middle. Germline values: CDR1 SQVTM, CDR2 ANQGSEA. This CDR3 has 14 amino acids. In DNA form, the CDR3 reads TGCAGCGTTGGTGGAGGGAGCTCCTACAATGAGCAGTTCTTC. Its protein product is CSVGGGSSYNEQFF.

This clonotype has ten or more counts. This chain uses TRBV4-2 with TRBJ2-3; 10 bases are a match to TRBD2. Germline-derived CDR1 and CDR2 are LGHNA and YNFKEQ. V was pared by 1 base and J by 7 bases, with 5 bases of the junction left unmatched. CDR3 length: 15 residues. In DNA form, the CDR3 reads TGTGCCAGCAGCCAAGTAACTAGCGGGACTAATACGCAGTATTTT. Encoded protein: CASSQVTSGTNTQYF.

Many counts were recorded for this clonotype. This chain uses TRBV4-2 with TRBJ2-7; D uncertain. V was pared by 0 bases and J by 5 bases, with 14 bases between. The germline V gene encodes CDR1 LGHNA and CDR2 YNFKEQ. This CDR3 region has 15 residues. The CDR3 coding sequence is TGTGCCAGCAGCCAAGATGAACGAGTCGGCCACGAGCAGTACTTC. This gives the protein CASSQDERVGHEQYF.

This clonotype has a handful of counts. The chain recombines TRBV11-2 with TRBJ2-3; TRBD2 agrees at 10 bases. Per the germline V gene, CDR1 is SGHAT and CDR2 is FQNNGV. V dropped 8 bases and J dropped 2; count of bases not matched to a gene: 7. The CDR3 is 15 residues long. CDR3 loop: CASGRAGGPTDTQYF. CDR3 nucleotide sequence: TGTGCCAGCGGAAGAGCGGGAGGGCCCACAGATACGCAGTATTTT.

The genes are TRBV4-2 and TRBJ2-5; TRBD2 is a possible D gene (6 bases). V dropped 1 base and J dropped 5 bases, with 17 bases sitting between them. This CDR3 has 16 amino acids. CDR1 and CDR2 (germline): LGHNA, YNFKEQ. CDR3 coding DNA: TGTGCCAGCAGCCAAGGGTGGCCTAGCGAGGTGGAGACCCAGTACTTC. Translating it yields CASSQGWPSEVETQYF.

This clonotype was detected once. The J gene is TRBJ2-7, the V gene TRBV20-1, with TRBD2 identical over 9 bases. Germline CDR1 is DFQATT and CDR2 is SNEGSKA (reference sequence). The CDR3 has 17 amino acids. V shed 6 bases, J shed 6 bases, and the junction held 21 bases outside the gene matches. Written as DNA, the CDR3 is TGCAGTGCAGACCTAGGGCTAGCGGGAACCCGCCCTCTCGAGCAGTACTTC. This encodes CSADLGLAGTRPLEQYF.

About this clonotype itself: A read error may produce the germline difference seen at one junction end. This chain links TRBV11-2 with TRBJ1-4; tentative D call: TRBD1 (5 bases). Germline V gives CDR1 SGHAT, CDR2 FQNNGV. The CDR3 covers 13 residues. In DNA form, the CDR3 reads TGTTCCAGCAGTACTACCGGGACTGAAAAACTGTTTTTT. This codes for CSSSTTGTEKLFF.

This clonotype was detected ten times or more. V usage is TRBV25-1 and J usage is TRBJ2-7; D uncertain. This CDR3 is 14 amino acids long. The V gene lost 1 base and the J gene lost 6 bases, with 13 bases spanning the gap. Germline V gives CDR1 MGHDK, CDR2 SYGVNS. This chain's CDR3 is CASSELMPETEQYF. CDR3 coding DNA: TGTGCCAGCAGTGAATTAATGCCCGAGACCGAGCAGTACTTC.

V is TRBV5-1 and J is TRBJ2-1, with a possible D match to TRBD2 (5 bases). V lost 4 bases and J lost 9, with 23 bases in between. CDR1 is SGHRS and CDR2 is YFSETQ in the germline V gene. The CDR3 is 16 amino acids. CDR3 loop: CASSPMTGPPGSEQFF. The CDR3 DNA follows: TGCGCCAGCAGCCCAATGACGGGCCCCCCGGGGAGTGAGCAGTTCTTC.

This clonotype has ten or more counts. V and J are TRBV29-1 and TRBJ2-2; a weak D match, TRBD1 (6 bases). Trimming left V 1 base short and J 5 bases short, with 26 bases between. From germline, CDR1 is SQVTM and CDR2 ANQGSEA. The CDR3 is made up of 19 amino acids. CDR3 DNA: TGCAGCGTTGAAGCGGGCCGCCCCAACAGGGTTGGGGGAACCGGGGAGCTGTTTTTT. Translated: CSVEAGRPNRVGGTGELFF.

This clonotype was counted many times. The chain employs TRBV12-3 or TRBV12-4 and TRBJ2-6; unclear D gene. V lost 2 bases to trimming and J lost 2 bases, with 10 bases between them. CDR3 length equals 16 residues. The CDR3 here is CASSLSTRPGANVLTF. The CDR3 nucleotides are TGTGCCAGCAGTTTATCCACAAGACCTGGGGCCAACGTCCTGACTTTC.

The rearrangement links TRBV30 to TRBJ2-1; possibly TRBD1 for D (6 bases). V was clipped by 1 base and J by 0 bases, with 10 bases between them. CDR3 length: 15 amino acids. Germline CDR1 is GTSNPN and CDR2 is SVGIG (reference sequence). CDR3 region: CAWSERTASYNEQFF. CDR3 DNA: TGTGCCTGGAGTGAAAGGACAGCCTCCTACAATGAGCAGTTCTTC.

V usage is TRBV12-3 or TRBV12-4 and J usage is TRBJ2-7, with 13 bases fitting TRBD2. This CDR3 is built from 19 residues. Trimming took 6 bases from V and 5 from J; bases not matched to a gene: 19. The CDR3 DNA sequence: TGTGCCAGCAGGCAGTTTCCCCAGACTAGCGGGGGGAGATGGAACGAGCAGTACTTC. This gives the protein CASRQFPQTSGGRWNEQYF.

This clonotype showed up many times. This sequence joins TRBV7-8 and TRBJ2-2; 10 bases line up with TRBD1. V gave up 5 bases and J gave up 3 bases; unmatched junction bases: 6. This CDR3 region has 16 residues. Germline values: CDR1 SGHVS, CDR2 FQNEAQ. CDR3 nucleotides: TGTGCCAGCAGCGGAGACAGGGGGCTGGACACCGGGGAGCTGTTTTTT. Its protein product is CASSGDRGLDTGELFF.

This clonotype appeared a few times. The CDR3 region is CSEERLAGGNEQFF. DNA of the CDR3: TGCAGTGAGGAGAGACTAGCGGGAGGGAATGAGCAGTTCTTC. The chain links TRBV20-1 to TRBJ2-1, with 14 nucleotides matching TRBD2. This CDR3 spans 14 amino acids. CDR1 and CDR2 (germline): DFQATT, SNEGSKA (reference sequence). The V and J ends lost 7 bases and 7 bases, in that order; junction bases with no gene match: 6.

V gene TRBV28 combines with J gene TRBJ1-1; tentatively, D is TRBD1 (6 bases). V lost 1 base, J lost 6 bases, and 12 bases lay in between. CDR3 size: 14 residues. Per germline, CDR1 MDHEN and CDR2 SYDVKM. The CDR3, as DNA: TGTGCCAGCAGTTTATTCTACGGACAGCCTGAAGCTTTCTTT. This codes for CASSLFYGQPEAFF.